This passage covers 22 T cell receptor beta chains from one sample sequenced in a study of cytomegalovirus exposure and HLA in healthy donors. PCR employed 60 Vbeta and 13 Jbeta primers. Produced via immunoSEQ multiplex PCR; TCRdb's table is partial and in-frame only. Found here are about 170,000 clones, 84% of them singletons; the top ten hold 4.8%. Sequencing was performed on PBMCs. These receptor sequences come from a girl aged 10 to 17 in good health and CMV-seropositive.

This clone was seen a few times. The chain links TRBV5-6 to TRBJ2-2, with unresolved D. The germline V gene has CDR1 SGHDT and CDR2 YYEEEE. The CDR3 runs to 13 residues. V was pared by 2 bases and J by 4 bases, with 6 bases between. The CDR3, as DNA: TGTGCCAGCAGCTTTCTTATCACCGGGGAGCTGTTTTTT. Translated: CASSFLITGELFF.

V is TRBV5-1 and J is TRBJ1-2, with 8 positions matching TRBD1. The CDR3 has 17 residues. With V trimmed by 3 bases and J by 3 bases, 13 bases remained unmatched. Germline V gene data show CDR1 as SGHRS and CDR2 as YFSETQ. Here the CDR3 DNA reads TGCGCCAGCAGCTATTGGGGGGTCAGGGGGCATGACTATGGCTACACCTTC. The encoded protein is CASSYWGVRGHDYGYTF.

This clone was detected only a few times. The CDR3: CASSSTTGELRAFF. CDR3 nucleotides: TGTGCCAGTAGTTCAACGACAGGGGAGTTGAGAGCTTTCTTT. The V and J genes are TRBV19 and TRBJ1-1; 8 bases map to TRBD1. The CDR3 length is 14 residues. The junction had 12 bases not matched to a gene; V was cut back by 5 bases and J by 10 bases. Germline values: CDR1 LNHDA, CDR2 SQIVND (reference sequence).

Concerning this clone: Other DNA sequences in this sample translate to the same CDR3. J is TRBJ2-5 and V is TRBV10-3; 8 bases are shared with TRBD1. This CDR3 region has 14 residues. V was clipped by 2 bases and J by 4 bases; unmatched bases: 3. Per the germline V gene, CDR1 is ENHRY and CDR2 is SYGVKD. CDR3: CAISEGQGAETQYF. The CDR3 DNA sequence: TGTGCCATCAGTGAGGGACAGGGTGCAGAGACCCAGTACTTC.

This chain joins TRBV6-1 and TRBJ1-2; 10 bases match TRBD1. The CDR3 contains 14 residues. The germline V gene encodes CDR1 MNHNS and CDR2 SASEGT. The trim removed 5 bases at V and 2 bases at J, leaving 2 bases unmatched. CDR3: CASSPGQGNYGYTF. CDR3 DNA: TGTGCCAGCAGTCCGGGACAGGGGAACTATGGCTACACCTTC.

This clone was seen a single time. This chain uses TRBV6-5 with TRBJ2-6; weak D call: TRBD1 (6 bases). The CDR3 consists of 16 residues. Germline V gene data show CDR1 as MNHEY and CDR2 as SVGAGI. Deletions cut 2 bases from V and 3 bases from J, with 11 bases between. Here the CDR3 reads CASSYPPGDGANVLTF. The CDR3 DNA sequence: TGTGCCAGCAGTTACCCCCCAGGGGATGGGGCCAACGTCCTGACTTTC.

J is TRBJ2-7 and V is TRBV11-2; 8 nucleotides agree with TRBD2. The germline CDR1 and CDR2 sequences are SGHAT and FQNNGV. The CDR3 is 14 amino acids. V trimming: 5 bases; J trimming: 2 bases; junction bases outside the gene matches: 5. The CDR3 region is CASSREGLAYEQYF. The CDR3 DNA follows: TGTGCCAGCAGCCGAGAGGGACTAGCCTACGAGCAGTACTTC.

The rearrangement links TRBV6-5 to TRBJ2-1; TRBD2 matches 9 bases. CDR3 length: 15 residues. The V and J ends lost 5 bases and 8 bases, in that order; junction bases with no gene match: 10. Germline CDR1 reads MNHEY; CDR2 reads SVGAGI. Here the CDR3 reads CASSHGTSSVDEQFF. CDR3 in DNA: TGTGCCAGCAGTCATGGGACTAGCTCGGTCGATGAGCAGTTCTTC.

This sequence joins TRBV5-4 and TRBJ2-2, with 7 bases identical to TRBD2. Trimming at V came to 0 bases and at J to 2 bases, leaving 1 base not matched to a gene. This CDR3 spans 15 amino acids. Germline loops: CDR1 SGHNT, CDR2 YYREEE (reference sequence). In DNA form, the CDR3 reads TGTGCCAGCAGCTTGGGCGGGGGAAACACCGGGGAGCTGTTTTTT. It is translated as CASSLGGGNTGELFF.

The CDR3 DNA is TGTGCCAGCAGCTGGGGGGGGTTGAGCAATCAGCCCCAGCATTTT. Translating it yields CASSWGGLSNQPQHF. The gene calls are TRBV5-5 and TRBJ1-5; the D gene is possibly TRBD1 (5 bases). Germline CDR1 is SGHKS and CDR2 is YYEKEE (reference sequence). Trimming removed 3 bases from V and 1 base from J, with 11 bases in between. The CDR3 is made up of 15 amino acids.

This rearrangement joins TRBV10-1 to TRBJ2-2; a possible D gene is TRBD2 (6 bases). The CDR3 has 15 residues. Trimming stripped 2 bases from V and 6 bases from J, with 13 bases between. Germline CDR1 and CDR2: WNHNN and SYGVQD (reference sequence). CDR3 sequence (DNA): TGCGCCAGCAGTGAGGAGGGACTGGGGGCCGGGGAGCTGTTTTTT. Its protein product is CASSEEGLGAGELFF.

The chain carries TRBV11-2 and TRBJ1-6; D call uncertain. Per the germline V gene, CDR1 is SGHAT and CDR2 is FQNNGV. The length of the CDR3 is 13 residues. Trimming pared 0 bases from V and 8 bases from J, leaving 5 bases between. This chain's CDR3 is CASSLESYSPLHF. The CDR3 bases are TGTGCCAGCAGCTTAGAGTCTTATTCACCCCTCCACTTT.

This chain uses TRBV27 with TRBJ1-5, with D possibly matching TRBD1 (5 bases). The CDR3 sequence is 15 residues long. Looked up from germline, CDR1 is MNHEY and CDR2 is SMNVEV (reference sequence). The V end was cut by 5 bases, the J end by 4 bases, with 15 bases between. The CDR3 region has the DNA TGTGCCAGCAGTCAGGACATCTTGGTAAATCAGCCCCAGCATTTT. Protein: CASSQDILVNQPQHF.

CDR3 in DNA: TGTGCCAGCAGTCATACAGGGGGCGGAACTGAAGCTTTCTTT. Encoded protein: CASSHTGGGTEAFF. This rearrangement joins TRBV27 to TRBJ1-1; TRBD1 agrees at 9 bases. J was trimmed by 5 bases and V by 5 bases; bases with no gene match: 6. In germline, CDR1 is MNHEY, CDR2 SMNVEV (reference sequence). CDR3 length: 14 amino acids.

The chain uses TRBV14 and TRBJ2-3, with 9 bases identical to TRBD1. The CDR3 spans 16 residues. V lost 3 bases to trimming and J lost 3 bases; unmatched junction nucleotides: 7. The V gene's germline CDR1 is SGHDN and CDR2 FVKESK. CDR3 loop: CASSQWRTGETDTQYF. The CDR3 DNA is TGTGCCAGCAGCCAGTGGCGGACAGGGGAAACAGATACGCAGTATTTT.

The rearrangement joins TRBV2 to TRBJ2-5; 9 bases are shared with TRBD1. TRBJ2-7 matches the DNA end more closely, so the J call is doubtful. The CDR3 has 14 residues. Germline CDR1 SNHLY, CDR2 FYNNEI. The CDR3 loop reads CASSIGTGSHEQYF. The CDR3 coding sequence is TGTGCCAGCAGTATCGGGACAGGGTCCCACGAGCAGTACTTC.

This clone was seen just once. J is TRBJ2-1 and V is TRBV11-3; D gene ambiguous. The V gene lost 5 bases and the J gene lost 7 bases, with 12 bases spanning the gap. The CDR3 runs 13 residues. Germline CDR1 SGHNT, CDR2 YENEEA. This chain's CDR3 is CASSPPARNEQFF. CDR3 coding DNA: TGTGCCAGCAGCCCGCCCGCCCGGAATGAGCAGTTCTTC.

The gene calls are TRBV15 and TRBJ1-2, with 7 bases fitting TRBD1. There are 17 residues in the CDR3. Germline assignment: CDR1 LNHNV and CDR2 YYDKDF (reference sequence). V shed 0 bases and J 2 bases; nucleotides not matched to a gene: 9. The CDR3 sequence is CATSRDYPWTGNYGYTF. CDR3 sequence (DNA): TGTGCCACCAGCAGAGATTACCCCTGGACAGGAAACTATGGCTACACCTTC.

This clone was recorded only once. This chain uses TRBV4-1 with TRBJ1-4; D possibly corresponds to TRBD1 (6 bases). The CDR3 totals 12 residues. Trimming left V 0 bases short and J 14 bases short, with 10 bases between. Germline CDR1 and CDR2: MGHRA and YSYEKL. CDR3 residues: CASSQDQGFLFF. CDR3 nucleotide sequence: TGCGCCAGCAGCCAAGATCAGGGGTTCCTGTTTTTT.

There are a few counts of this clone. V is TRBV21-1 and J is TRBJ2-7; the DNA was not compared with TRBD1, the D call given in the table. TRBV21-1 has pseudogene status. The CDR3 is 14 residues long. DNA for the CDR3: TGTGCCAGCAGCAATGAGGGGGCGCTTGACGAGCAGTACTTC. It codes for CASSNEGALDEQYF.

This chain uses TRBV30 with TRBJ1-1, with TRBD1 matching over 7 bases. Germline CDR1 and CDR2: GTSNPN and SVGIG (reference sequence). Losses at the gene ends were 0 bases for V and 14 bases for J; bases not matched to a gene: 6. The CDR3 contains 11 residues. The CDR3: CAWSVETGLFF. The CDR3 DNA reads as TGTGCCTGGAGTGTAGAGACAGGGCTATTCTTT.

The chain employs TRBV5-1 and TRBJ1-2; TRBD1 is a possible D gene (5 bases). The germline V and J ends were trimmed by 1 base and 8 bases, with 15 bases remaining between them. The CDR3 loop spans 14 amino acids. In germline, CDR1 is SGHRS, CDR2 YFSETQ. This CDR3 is CASSLSGTTLGYTF. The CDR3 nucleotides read TGCGCCAGCAGCTTGAGCGGGACGACTCTCGGCTACACCTTC.